This record looks at one TCR beta chain sequence and its context. This sequence may be a read error, since a much larger clone differs from it by one base. TCRdb fed the reads into MiXCR, producing one record per CDR3 protein. The repertoire holds 15,000 or so distinct CDR3 sequences, with about 26% as singletons. The data originate from a study of liver allograft versus peripheral blood T cells. At the level of the study: Hepatic allograft T cell receptor repertoires were evaluated relative to those present in recipients' peripheral blood.

The CDR3 contains 15 residues. The germline CDR1 and CDR2 sequences are MNHNS and SASEGT. This TCR was sampled from a human patient who had a liver transplant. Some T cells could come from the graft donor. This rearrangement joins TRBV6-1 to TRBJ1-4; D remains unclear. CDR3 amino acids: CAISESMCAGEKLFF. As DNA, the CDR3 is TGTGCCATCAGTGAGTCGATGTGCGCTGGTGAAAAACTGTTTTTT.